The 30 T cell receptor beta chains given below trace back to one sample, sequenced in a study of spatial heterogeneity in lung cancer. Via MiXCR, TCRdb re-called the 5' RACE reads, giving one row per CDR3 protein. This table holds about 52,000 distinct CDR3 sequences, 6% to 9% found once. Time point described: sample taken at primary tumor resection. Unsorted samples of tumor, nontumor lung or frozen PBMC had their whole RNA sequenced. This material consisted of PBMCs, taken at surgery. These receptor sequences come from a female donor with early-stage non-small cell lung cancer.

This clonotype was picked up many times. The chain combines TRBV7-2 with TRBJ2-1; no firm D call. CDR1 SGHTA and CDR2 FQGNSA come from the germline V gene. Trimming pared 2 bases from V and 7 bases from J, leaving 3 bases between. The CDR3 spans 11 residues. CDR3 nucleotides: TGTGCCAGCAGCTTACTAAATGAGCAGTTCTTC. It specifies CASSLLNEQFF.

In this sample, this clonotype turned up many times. V and J are TRBV6-2 or TRBV6-3 and TRBJ2-7, with D tentatively TRBD1 (5 bases). Trimming removed 6 bases from V and 3 bases from J, with 15 bases in between. The CDR3 totals 14 residues. Germline V gives CDR1 MNHEY, CDR2 SVGEGT. CDR3 nucleotide sequence: TGTGCCAGCAGGGCTGCAGGGAATCTCTACGAGCAGTACTTC. Translated: CASRAAGNLYEQYF.

The chain joins TRBV20-1 to TRBJ1-1; 7 bases align to TRBD1. Looked up from germline, CDR1 is DFQATT and CDR2 is SNEGSKA (reference sequence). The CDR3 totals 14 residues. The V gene end was trimmed by 2 bases and the J gene end by 0 bases; junction bases not matched to a gene: 3. CDR3 in DNA: TGCAGTGCTAGATCCGACAGGGTGAACACTGAAGCTTTCTTT. It encodes CSARSDRVNTEAFF.

The sample holds a few counts of this clonotype. V gene TRBV7-2 combines with J gene TRBJ2-2; D not certain. V was clipped by 1 base and J by 2 bases, with 8 bases between them. Germline assignment: CDR1 SGHTA and CDR2 FQGNSA. The CDR3 is 15 amino acids. The CDR3 here is CASSLVSVNTGELFF. The CDR3 DNA follows: TGTGCCAGCAGCTTAGTGTCAGTTAACACCGGGGAGCTGTTTTTT.

This clonotype was counted many times. The genes are TRBV4-1 and TRBJ1-5, with D hard to call. The CDR3 length is 15 residues. In germline, CDR1 is MGHRA, CDR2 YSYEKL. V lost 1 base to trimming and J lost 1 base, with 8 bases between them. The chain's CDR3 is CASSQVEGSNQPQHF. The CDR3 nucleotides are TGCGCCAGCAGCCAAGTTGAGGGCAGCAATCAGCCCCAGCATTTT.

This clonotype was seen at least ten times. The CDR3 sequence: CASSFNPRGRETQYF. The DNA for the CDR3 is TGTGCCAGCAGCTTTAACCCTCGGGGACGAGAGACCCAGTACTTC. The V and J genes are TRBV7-8 and TRBJ2-5; either TRBD1 or TRBD2 may supply D (5 bases each). The germline V gene has CDR1 SGHVS and CDR2 FQNEAQ. The CDR3 contains 15 residues. V was clipped by 3 bases and J by 4 bases, with 15 bases between them.

This clonotype was counted ten times or more. The rearrangement links TRBV7-9 to TRBJ2-7; TRBD2 agrees at 8 bases. V dropped 7 bases and J dropped 0; count of bases not matched to a gene: 5. This CDR3 region has 14 residues. Germline values: CDR1 SEHNR, CDR2 FQNEAQ (reference sequence). CDR3 nucleotides: TGTGCCAGCACTTACGGGGGGGCCTCCTACGAGCAGTACTTC. It is translated as CASTYGGASYEQYF.

This clonotype was counted at least ten times. The chain employs TRBV7-6 and TRBJ2-2; 9 bases line up with TRBD1. Germline V gene sequence: CDR1 SGHVS, CDR2 FNYEAQ. The CDR3 consists of 18 residues. V was pared by 3 bases and J by 5 bases, with 13 bases of the junction left unmatched. CDR3 region: CASSFRPQQGARTGELFF. The CDR3 DNA reads TGTGCCAGCAGCTTTCGCCCCCAACAGGGGGCGCGAACCGGGGAGCTGTTTTTT.

This clonotype was counted at least ten times. The J gene is TRBJ1-4, the V gene TRBV7-2; TRBD1 matches at 7 bases. Germline CDR1 reads SGHTA; CDR2 reads FQGNSA. The V segment lost 6 bases and the J segment 7 bases; nucleotides outside the gene matches: 14. The CDR3 totals 16 residues. The DNA of the CDR3 is TGTGCCAGCAGTCCTAGGGCGACAGGGAGGAGTGAAAAACTGTTTTTT. It specifies CASSPRATGRSEKLFF.

A note on this clonotype: Being one base from a much bigger clone, this may be a read error. This rearrangement joins TRBV5-6 to TRBJ1-1; TRBD1 matches 8 bases. The germline V gene has CDR1 SGHDT and CDR2 YYEEEE. The CDR3 length is 14 residues. The chain's CDR3 is CVSSTRTGLTEAFF. DNA of the CDR3: TGTGTCAGCAGCACCCGGACAGGGCTCACTGAAGCTTTCTTT.

This clonotype has at least ten counts. The genes are TRBV5-1 and TRBJ2-5; 10 bases match TRBD2. V was pared by 2 bases and J by 1 base, with 5 bases of the junction left unmatched. Germline loops: CDR1 SGHRS, CDR2 YFSETQ. The CDR3 spans 16 residues. The CDR3 region has the DNA TGCGCCAGCAGCTTTGGAGCGGGGGGGATCCAAGAGACCCAGTACTTC. Its protein is CASSFGAGGIQETQYF.

This clonotype was seen at least ten times. The V call is TRBV6-2 or TRBV6-3, the J call TRBJ2-2; D might be TRBD1 (7 bases). Germline-derived CDR1 and CDR2 are MNHEY and SVGEGT. V was pared by 5 bases and J by 4 bases, with 11 bases between. The CDR3 runs 14 residues. CDR3 region: CASSPGGITGELFF. In DNA, the CDR3 is TGTGCCAGCAGTCCAGGGGGGATCACCGGGGAGCTGTTTTTT.

J is TRBJ2-3 and V is TRBV28, with 8 bases that match TRBD1. V lost 8 bases and J lost 3; bases outside the gene matches: 4. The CDR3 is 13 residues long. From germline, CDR1 is MDHEN and CDR2 SYDVKM. The CDR3 region is CASLHRGTDTQYF. The DNA of the CDR3 is TGTGCCAGCTTACACAGGGGGACAGATACGCAGTATTTT.

This clonotype has a handful of counts. The chain joins TRBV7-9 to TRBJ2-2; D may be TRBD1 (6 bases). The CDR3 extends over 16 amino acids. The V gene's germline CDR1 is SEHNR and CDR2 FQNEAQ (reference sequence). Trimming removed 10 bases at V and 4 bases at J, with 22 bases between. The CDR3 protein is CAIRTGPSESTGELFF. CDR3 bases: TGTGCCATAAGAACAGGGCCCTCAGAGAGCACCGGGGAGCTGTTTTTT.

V and J are TRBV15 and TRBJ2-5; 14 bases map to TRBD2. This CDR3 has 16 amino acids. CDR1 LNHNV and CDR2 YYDKDF come from the germline V gene (reference sequence). V trimming: 4 bases; J trimming: 2 bases; junction bases outside the gene matches: 3. CDR3 DNA: TGTGCCACCAGCACAGGACTAGCGGGGGGACAAGAGACCCAGTACTTC. Amino acid sequence: CATSTGLAGGQETQYF.

This clonotype was recorded only once. The gene calls are TRBV7-9 and TRBJ1-1; D might be TRBD1 (5 bases). The V gene's germline CDR1 is SEHNR and CDR2 FQNEAQ (reference sequence). This CDR3 spans 18 amino acids. V shed 2 bases and J shed 0 bases, with 19 bases lying between them. CDR3 region: CASSLSQPALTVNTEAFF. The CDR3 bases are TGTGCCAGCAGCTTAAGCCAACCGGCCCTGACAGTGAACACTGAAGCTTTCTTT.

This clonotype was counted ten times or more. V usage is TRBV7-4 and J usage is TRBJ1-2; unclear D gene. Germline loops: CDR1 SGHVT, CDR2 SQSDAQ. V was pared by 1 base and J by 6 bases, with 9 bases between. There are 13 residues in the CDR3. The CDR3 nucleotides are TGTGCCAGCAGCTTAGGCCCAGATGATGGCTACACCTTC. It encodes CASSLGPDDGYTF.

This clonotype was observed a few times. The chain uses TRBV7-2 and TRBJ2-5, with D uncertain. The CDR3 spans 14 residues. Trimming cost V 5 bases and J 1 base, with 11 bases left between them. Germline V CDR1 and CDR2: SGHTA, FQGNSA. CDR3 in amino acids: CASSPGRFQETQYF. DNA for the CDR3: TGTGCCAGCAGCCCAGGACGGTTCCAAGAGACCCAGTACTTC.

As regards this clonotype: This may be a read error: a much more frequent sequence differs by one nucleotide. The V and J genes are TRBV20-1 and TRBJ1-4, with a possible D match to TRBD1 (5 bases). The CDR3 consists of 13 residues. With 5 bases removed from V and 5 bases from J, the gap between germline ends came to 12 bases. In germline, CDR1 is DFQATT, CDR2 SNEGSKA (reference sequence). The CDR3, as DNA: TGCAGTGCTGGTAGGGGCTCGAATGAAAAACTGTTTTTT. Encoded protein: CSAGRGSNEKLFF.

There are many counts of this clonotype. The chain has TRBV10-3 and TRBJ2-7; the D gene is possibly TRBD2 (6 bases). The V gene lost 2 bases and the J gene lost 3 bases, with 8 bases spanning the gap. Germline V gene sequence: CDR1 ENHRY, CDR2 SYGVKD. The CDR3 spans 13 residues. The CDR3 DNA follows: TGTGCCATCAGTGAGGCGGGGCTCTACGAGCAGTACTTC. Amino acids: CAISEAGLYEQYF.

The count of this clonotype is one. A much larger clonotype is one base distant, so this may be a read error. This rearrangement joins TRBV5-4 to TRBJ2-7; D uncertain. The V and J ends lost 4 bases and 5 bases respectively, with 10 bases between them. Germline V gene lookup returns CDR1 SGHNT and CDR2 YYREEE (reference sequence). The CDR3 totals 12 residues. The CDR3 protein is CASSLGIDEQYF. CDR3 DNA sequence: TGTGCCAGCAGCCTAGGGATAGACGAGCAGTACTTC. The full variable domain, with the rest looked up from reference TRBV5-4 and TRBJ2-7, is ETGVTQSPTHLIKTRGQQVTLRCSSQSGHNTVSWYQQALGQGPQFIFQYYREEENGRGNFPPRFSGLQFPNYSSELNVNALELDDSALYLCASSLGIDEQYFGPGTRLTVT.

This clonotype was counted ten times or more. This chain connects TRBV28 to TRBJ2-5; 8 bases are shared with TRBD2. Per germline, CDR1 MDHEN and CDR2 SYDVKM. The CDR3 is 16 amino acids. The ends lost 2 bases at V and 4 bases at J; junction bases unmatched: 9. The CDR3 region has the DNA TGTGCCAGCAGTTTAACCCCCGGGGGGGCCAGAGAGACCCAGTACTTC. It encodes CASSLTPGGARETQYF.

This clonotype appeared many times. The rearrangement links TRBV5-1 to TRBJ2-1, with TRBD1 matching over 7 bases. The ends lost 5 bases at V and 5 bases at J; junction bases unmatched: 10. This CDR3 is built from 15 residues. Germline loops: CDR1 SGHRS, CDR2 YFSETQ. The CDR3 is CASSTDGQGDNEQFF. The CDR3 DNA sequence: TGCGCCAGCAGTACGGACGGCCAGGGGGACAATGAGCAGTTCTTC.

This clonotype was detected many times. The chain carries TRBV12-3 or TRBV12-4 and TRBJ2-7; a possible D gene is TRBD2 (7 bases). Trimming took 5 bases from V and 4 from J, leaving 15 bases between them. The CDR3 runs 14 residues. The CDR3 region has the DNA TGTGCCAGCAGTGCCTCCGGGGGGCGGTACGAGCAGTACTTC. As protein: CASSASGGRYEQYF.

This clonotype was counted many times. The V call is TRBV12-3 or TRBV12-4, the J call TRBJ1-3, with D maybe TRBD1 (5 bases). The ends were cut back, 5 bases at V and 6 bases at J, with 17 bases in the middle. The CDR3 runs 15 residues. The CDR3 sequence: CASSLGGGVVNTIYF. The CDR3 nucleotides are TGTGCCAGCAGTCTCGGGGGGGGAGTGGTAAACACCATATATTTT.

This clonotype was detected only a few times. The chain combines TRBV5-1 with TRBJ1-1; D gene ambiguous. From germline, CDR1 is SGHRS and CDR2 YFSETQ. V lost 0 bases and J 7 bases, leaving 7 bases between the germline ends. The CDR3 sequence is 12 residues long. The CDR3 is CASSLDGYEAFF. The CDR3 DNA reads TGCGCCAGCAGCTTGGACGGATATGAAGCTTTCTTT.

This clonotype was counted only a few times. The chain carries TRBV2 and TRBJ1-5; no clear D gene. This CDR3 region has 13 residues. Germline-derived CDR1 and CDR2 are SNHLY and FYNNEI. The germline V and J ends were trimmed by 8 bases and 6 bases, with 14 bases remaining between them. The CDR3 reads CASARDFRQPQHF. The CDR3 nucleotides are TGTGCCAGCGCGAGGGATTTCCGTCAGCCCCAGCATTTT.

There are many counts of this clonotype. The rearrangement links TRBV27 to TRBJ1-6; 7 bases are a match to TRBD1. The ends lost 6 bases at V and 6 bases at J; junction bases unmatched: 5. This CDR3 has 14 residues. CDR1 is MNHEY, CDR2 SMNVEV, per germline (reference sequence). The CDR3 region has the DNA TGTGCCAGCAGAGTGGGGACAGTTAATTCACCCCTCCACTTT. Translated: CASRVGTVNSPLHF.

This clonotype showed up many times. The chain combines TRBV20-1 with TRBJ2-3; possibly TRBD2 for D (5 bases). The germline V gene encodes CDR1 DFQATT and CDR2 SNEGSKA (reference sequence). CDR3 length equals 14 residues. With 1 base removed from V and 8 bases from J, the gap between germline ends came to 16 bases. DNA of the CDR3: TGCAGTGCTAGAGCGGGTGAGGGCTCAGCTACGCAGTATTTT. This sequence encodes CSARAGEGSATQYF.

This clonotype was seen more than once but under ten times. This sequence joins TRBV28 and TRBJ1-5, with D tentatively TRBD1 (6 bases). Between the trimmed V and J ends, which lost 3 bases and 2 bases, there was a span of 11 bases. The CDR3 length is 15 residues. The germline V gene encodes CDR1 MDHEN and CDR2 SYDVKM. Written as DNA, the CDR3 is TGTGCCAGCAGTTTGCAGGGGTTGGGCAATCAGCCCCAGCATTTT. Translated: CASSLQGLGNQPQHF. Together with reference TRBV28 and TRBJ1-5, the CDR3 gives the full variable domain: DVKVTQSSRYLVKRTGEKVFLECVQDMDHENMFWYRQDPGLGLRLIYFSYDVKMKEKGDIPEGYSVSREKKERFSLILESASTNQTSMYLCASSLQGLGNQPQHFGDGTRLSIL.